The clone carrying this T cell receptor beta chain was observed a few times. Other nucleotide sequences in the sample specify the same CDR3. The data stem from a study of blood T cell repertoires in COVID-19. V lost 0 bases to trimming and J lost 0 bases, with 6 bases between them. Germline V CDR1 and CDR2: SGHTA, FQGNSA. The CDR3 is 15 amino acids. Clones were sequenced by immunoSEQ multiplex PCR, and TCRdb holds only the in-frame ones, with some missing. The sample lists around 180,000 clones; 86% were seen once. This clonotype was sampled from a man between 65 and 85 years old with active or convalescent COVID-19. The source material was peripheral blood. This chain uses TRBV7-2 with TRBJ2-1, with D possibly being TRBD2 (5 bases). The CDR3 protein is CASSLAGSSYNEQFF. CDR3 nucleotides: TGTGCCAGCAGCTTAGCGGGGAGCTCCTACAATGAGCAGTTCTTC.